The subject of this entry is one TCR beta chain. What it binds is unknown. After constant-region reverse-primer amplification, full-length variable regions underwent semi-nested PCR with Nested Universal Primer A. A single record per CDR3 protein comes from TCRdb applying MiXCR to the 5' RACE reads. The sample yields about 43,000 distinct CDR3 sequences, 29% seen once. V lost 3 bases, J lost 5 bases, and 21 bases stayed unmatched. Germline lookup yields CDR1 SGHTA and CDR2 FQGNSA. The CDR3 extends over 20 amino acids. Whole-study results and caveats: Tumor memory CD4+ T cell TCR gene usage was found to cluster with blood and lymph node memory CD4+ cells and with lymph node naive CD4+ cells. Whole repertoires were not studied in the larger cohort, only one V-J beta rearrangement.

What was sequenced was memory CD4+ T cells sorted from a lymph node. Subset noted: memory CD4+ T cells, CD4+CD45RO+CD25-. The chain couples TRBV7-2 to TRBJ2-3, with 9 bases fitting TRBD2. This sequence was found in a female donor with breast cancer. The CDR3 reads CASSFYPYRLAGARGDTQYF. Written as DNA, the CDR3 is TGTGCCAGCAGCTTTTACCCTTACCGGTTAGCGGGAGCGAGGGGAGATACGCAGTATTTT.